The entry below gives a single T cell receptor beta chain sequence along with its context. In the same sample, other DNA sequences code for this CDR3. The data were obtained in a study of shared clonotypes between healthy human individuals. Profiling relied on immunoSEQ multiplex PCR, and the TCRdb table lists in-frame clones only, not all of them. The sample lists 2 million to 2.5 million clones; 80% to 95% were seen once. CDR3 length: 15 amino acids. Germline-derived CDR1 and CDR2 are MDHEN and SYDVKM. Trimming cost V 4 bases and J 0 bases; bases outside gene matches: 0. V is TRBV28 and J is TRBJ2-6; 7 positions match TRBD2. The source is a young man in good health. Some clones in this sample may be carry-over from other donors' samples. The sample was naive CD4+ T cells from PBMCs. As for subset: CD45RA+ positively selected. The CDR3 here is CASSSGGSGANVLTF. The CDR3 nucleotides are TGTGCCAGCAGTTCGGGGGGCTCTGGGGCCAACGTCCTGACTTTC.